This entry lists 16 T cell receptor beta chains sequenced from one sample in a study of CD8+ T cells in alopecia areata. cDNA serving as the sequencing template came from extracted, reverse transcribed RNA. TCRdb's table, derived via immunoSEQ multiplex PCR, lists solely in-frame clones and lacks some. This table has 50,000 to 70,000 clones, around 40% appearing once. The sample taken for sequencing was NKG2D-low CD8+ T cells sorted from blood. These receptors came from a human donor with alopecia areata.

CDR3 DNA: TGTGCCAGCAGCGGCCGGGACAGGGGGCACAATGAGCAGTTCTTC. Translated: CASSGRDRGHNEQFF. The J gene is TRBJ2-1, the V gene TRBV9, with TRBD1 matching 12 bases. Looked up from germline, CDR1 is SGDLS and CDR2 is YYNGEE. The junction had 3 bases not matched to a gene; V was cut back by 3 bases and J by 5 bases. This CDR3 comprises 15 residues.

This clone was observed a few times. V usage is TRBV7-8 and J usage is TRBJ2-3; 7 bases fit TRBD2. This CDR3 region has 17 residues. Germline CDR1 is SGHVS and CDR2 is FQNEAQ. V lost 1 base, J lost 1 base, and 8 bases stayed unmatched. The CDR3 DNA reads as TGTGCCAGCAGCTTAGAGAGCTTTCTAGCGGGCACAGATACGCAGTATTTT. It encodes CASSLESFLAGTDTQYF.

V and J are TRBV5-1 and TRBJ2-4; 10 bases agree with TRBD1. Per the germline V gene, CDR1 is SGHRS and CDR2 is YFSETQ. The length of the CDR3 is 13 residues. V was clipped by 4 bases and J by 7 bases; unmatched bases: 2. In DNA, the CDR3 is TGCGCCAGCAGCCCGGGACAGGGGAACATTCAGTACTTC. Encoded protein: CASSPGQGNIQYF.

V usage is TRBV28 and J usage is TRBJ2-7, with 8 bases identical to TRBD2. The V gene end was trimmed by 7 bases and the J gene end by 3 bases; junction bases not matched to a gene: 8. The germline V gene encodes CDR1 MDHEN and CDR2 SYDVKM. CDR3 length: 14 residues. The CDR3 reads CASKISGTLYEQYF. In nucleotides, the CDR3 is TGTGCCAGCAAGATTAGCGGGACCCTCTACGAGCAGTACTTC. The complete variable domain, with remaining parts taken from reference TRBV28 and TRBJ2-7, reads DVKVTQSSRYLVKRTGEKVFLECVQDMDHENMFWYRQDPGLGLRLIYFSYDVKMKEKGDIPEGYSVSREKKERFSLILESASTNQTSMYLCASKISGTLYEQYFGPGTRLTVT.

The rearrangement links TRBV29-1 to TRBJ2-5; 7 bases agree with TRBD1. From germline, CDR1 is SQVTM and CDR2 ANQGSEA. The CDR3 extends over 12 amino acids. Germline trimming cut 6 bases from V and 11 bases from J; bases unmatched to any gene: 12. In DNA, the CDR3 is TGCAGCGTGTTGGAGCACACAGGGGAGCAGTACTTC. Translated, it gives CSVLEHTGEQYF.

The table lists this clone with a few counts. The V call is TRBV7-8, the J call TRBJ2-2; no clear D gene. V was pared by 3 bases and J by 5 bases, with 10 bases between. CDR3 length: 14 amino acids. From germline, CDR1 is SGHVS and CDR2 FQNEAQ. The chain's CDR3 is CASSFPLDTGELFF. Written as DNA, the CDR3 is TGTGCCAGCAGCTTCCCGCTAGATACCGGGGAGCTGTTTTTT.

The V and J genes are TRBV7-9 and TRBJ2-7; perhaps TRBD2 as D (6 bases). Trimming pared 5 bases from V and 3 bases from J, leaving 17 bases between. The CDR3 spans 15 residues. Looked up from germline, CDR1 is SEHNR and CDR2 is FQNEAQ (reference sequence). In DNA, the CDR3 is TGTGCCAGCAGCCCCGAGGCGGGACCCTACTACGAGCAGTACTTC. This sequence encodes CASSPEAGPYYEQYF. Based on the CDR3 plus reference TRBV7-9 and TRBJ2-7, the full variable domain is DTGVSQNPRHKITKRGQNVTFRCDPISEHNRLYWYRQTLGQGPEFLTYFQNEAQLEKSRLLSDRFSAERPKGSFSTLEIQRTEQGDSAMYLCASSPEAGPYYEQYFGPGTRLTVT.

The chain couples TRBV7-9 to TRBJ2-1; 8 bases align to TRBD2. CDR1 and CDR2 (germline): SEHNR, FQNEAQ (reference sequence). There are 16 residues in the CDR3. Trimming cost V 5 bases and J 4 bases; bases outside gene matches: 10. The CDR3 sequence: CASSPTAGGSYNEQFF. CDR3 bases: TGTGCCAGCAGCCCGACGGCGGGGGGTTCTTACAATGAGCAGTTCTTC.

Notes on this clone: This could be a read error, since a much larger clone is one nucleotide away. The CDR3 region is CASSFVGGGYTF. As DNA, the CDR3 is TGTGCCAGCAGTTTCGTTGGTGGGGGCTACACCTTC. The chain employs TRBV6-6 and TRBJ1-2, with D unresolved. The CDR3 runs 12 residues. In germline, CDR1 is MNHNY, CDR2 SVGAGI (reference sequence). V was pared by 4 bases and J by 8 bases, with 11 bases between.

This clone has just a few counts. The chain is built from TRBV29-1 and TRBJ1-1; 10 bases match TRBD1. Trimming at V came to 6 bases and at J to 1 base, leaving 11 bases not matched to a gene. The CDR3 length is 16 residues. Germline V gives CDR1 SQVTM, CDR2 ANQGSEA. For the CDR3, the DNA is TGCAGCGTCTCGACAGGGGGCAAATTAGCGAACACTGAAGCTTTCTTT. This encodes CSVSTGGKLANTEAFF.

This clone was found a few times. The J gene is TRBJ2-7, the V gene TRBV6-6; possibly TRBD2 for D (6 bases). The CDR3 covers 12 residues. The V end lost 7 bases, the J end lost 4 bases, and 11 bases lay between the germline ends. Germline-derived CDR1 and CDR2 are MNHNY and SVGAGI (reference sequence). The CDR3 sequence is CASNAGSYEQYF. CDR3 DNA: TGTGCCAGCAACGCGGGGTCATACGAGCAGTACTTC.

The rearrangement links TRBV30 to TRBJ1-4; D uncertain. CDR3 length equals 13 residues. From germline, CDR1 is GTSNPN and CDR2 SVGIG (reference sequence). The V end lost 0 bases, the J end lost 4 bases, and 6 bases lay between the germline ends. For the CDR3, the DNA is TGTGCCTGGAGTGTGATGATTAATGAAAAACTGTTTTTT. Translating it yields CAWSVMINEKLFF.

The chain carries TRBV7-9 and TRBJ2-6, with 9 bases aligning to TRBD1. The germline V gene has CDR1 SEHNR and CDR2 FQNEAQ (reference sequence). The CDR3 extends over 18 amino acids. V lost 2 bases and J lost 2; bases outside the gene matches: 7. The CDR3 coding sequence is TGTGCCAGCAGCTTATCTTACAGGGGGCTAACTGGGGCCAACGTCCTGACTTTC. This sequence encodes CASSLSYRGLTGANVLTF.

This clone was counted a few times. The chain employs TRBV7-9 and TRBJ2-1, with no clear D. The germline gives CDR1 SEHNR, CDR2 FQNEAQ (reference sequence). The V end lost 2 bases, the J end lost 9 bases, and 5 bases lay between the germline ends. CDR3 length: 11 residues. In nucleotides, the CDR3 is TGTGCCAGCAGCTTAAGTATTGAGCAGTTCTTC. This sequence encodes CASSLSIEQFF.

Notes on this clone: This CDR3 is also generated by other DNA sequences in the sample. This chain uses TRBV29-1 with TRBJ2-7; 11 bases are a match to TRBD1. With 6 bases clipped from V and 4 bases from J, the junction kept 8 bases outside the gene matches. In germline, CDR1 is SQVTM, CDR2 ANQGSEA. This CDR3 spans 14 amino acids. This CDR3 is CSVQAGTGGYEQYF. The CDR3 DNA sequence: TGCAGCGTCCAAGCCGGGACAGGGGGTTACGAGCAGTACTTC.

The genes are TRBV13 and TRBJ2-7; no clear D. The CDR3 runs 13 residues. Trimming shortened V by 0 bases and J by 0 bases, and 3 bases separated the two germline ends. The germline V gene encodes CDR1 PRHDT and CDR2 FYEKMQ (reference sequence). The CDR3 DNA sequence: TGTGCCAGCAGCTTAGGGTTCTCCTACGAGCAGTACTTC. This encodes CASSLGFSYEQYF.